This T cell receptor beta chain comes out of a study of shared clonotypes between healthy human individuals (dated by TCRdb to 2020 to 2022). For the study in its entirety: The cohort comprised a couple of women and a few men aged 18 to 49 years. For each donor, CD4 naive and CD4 memory were each run on three plates, CD8 naive on two plates, and CD8 memory on one plate. Blood TCR repertoires of roughly 5 healthy adults were deeply sequenced to estimate repertoire size and the extent of clonotype sharing between individuals. To increase sequencing depth and limit assay-specific biases, TCR repertoire library preparation and sequencing were carried out by different laboratories using diverse techniques. Leukapheresis yielded between about 0.94 and 8.9 billion PBMCs per donor.

Deletion took 6 bases off V and 9 bases off J, with a span of 21 bases between the germline ends. CDR1 and CDR2 (MDHEN, SYDVKM) derive from the germline V gene. Taken from cysteine to phenylalanine, the CDR3 has 15 residues. CDR3 DNA is the only sequence kept; it has 45 bases, read in frame from the first base. A word on this clone: Its antigen has not been determined. Base qualities were left out, and no much larger clone turns up one base away.

General conclusions and limits of the study: Only blood was sampled, and tissue TCR repertoires likely differ from those in blood. Based on pairwise subsampling, the degree of clonotype sharing among donors was expected to be affected by sequencing depth. Higher generation probabilities were observed for clonotypes shared by all four sorted-subset donors than for non-shared clonotypes. Because the study included a small number of donors, the genetic and exposure-history diversity represented was limited. Even with the large sequencing depth, rarefaction of the sorted-subset datasets indicated that sequencing was incomplete. Sharing across a few donors was observed for 5% to 6.5% of naive CD4, 3.5% of naive CD8, 2% to 2.5% of memory CD4, and roughly 0.43% of memory CD8 clonotypes. Naive subsets generally had larger estimated clonotype richness than memory subsets.

Using the deep immunoSEQ assay, TCR CDR3 regions were amplified from genomic DNA by multiplex PCR. Extracted genomic DNA from each cell subset was distributed evenly across all wells of several immunoSEQ 96-well plates, and each plate was treated as a replicate. For sorted subsets, each replicate PCR was loaded with roughly 0.2 ug genomic DNA, equivalent to approximately 27,000 T cell genomes. Purified libraries were quantified with a Qubit 3.0 fluorometer, sized on a Bioanalyzer 2100, and re-quantified with the KAPA Library Quantification kit. Each immunoSEQ 96-well plate was sequenced on its own single-read 150-cycle Illumina NextSeq 550 flow cell. In the paper's pipeline: Because only junctional sequences without quality scores were contained in the immunoSEQ output, filtering matching that applied to full-length reads could not be performed. Sequences were annotated with PyIR, a Python wrapper for IgBLAST v1.9, using IMGT germline references to assign V/J genes and CDR3. Any read was removed if the V/J assignment was weak (E-value above 1e-6), the CDR3 was missing, or the read contained stop codons, out-of-frame junctions, or ambiguous translated residues. V3J clonotypes were defined as sequences sharing an identical inferred V gene, J gene, and CDR3 amino acid sequence. Percentage overlap between repertoires was calculated by dividing the number of shared unique clonotypes by the size of the smaller repertoire. Repertoire richness was assessed with RTK rarefaction, the Chao1 estimator, and Recon v2.1 estimates of unobserved clonotypes. Generation probabilities were computed with OLGA for all TCRbeta clonotypes obtained by the gDNA method from several donors. Sourced from immuneACCESS, this table was stored by TCRdb with only in-frame sequences that have V and J called. A share of the clones is absent; for the studies checked, an unresolved V gene accounts for under half, and the remainder has no known explanation. The V and J calls and clone size were taken over from that table, and D and trimming were inferred from the DNA. The sample table lists about 1.1 million clones, about 84% of them with a count of one. The ten largest account for approximately 0.56% of the sample.

Healthy HIV-negative adults with no recently reported acute infections or vaccinations were included as donors. Every donor was a Caucasian adult residing in Nashville, Tennessee, USA. Magnetic negative selection was used to enrich CD4+ T cells, after which naive cells were positively selected on CD45RA and the negative fraction became the memory subset. After blood collection by leukapheresis, PBMCs were isolated using Ficoll-Histopaque density gradient centrifugation and then cryopreserved in the vapor phase of liquid nitrogen. Purity and quantity of every magnetically sorted T cell population were checked by analytical flow cytometry. Each sorted fraction had its genomic DNA isolated and then quantified by UV absorbance on a Nanodrop 2000c.

The receptor's source is a young man in good health. Some clones in this sample may be carry-over from other donors' samples. Recombination linked TRBV28 to TRBJ2-1; the D region possibly corresponds to TRBD1 (6 bases align). The sequenced sample was memory CD4+ T cells from PBMCs. In light of the paper, this sample's cell subset or site label describes: CD45RA-negative fraction. The CDR3 here reads CASRPTWGRTGEQFF. The nucleotides read TGTGCCAGCAGACCTACTTGGGGGCGGACGGGTGAGCAGTTCTTC.